This TCR beta chain appears in the sequencing data of a study of T cell changes during pregnancy in multiple sclerosis. The repertoire was sequenced with immunoSEQ multiplex PCR; TCRdb's copy has only in-frame clones and lacks some. This table has 80,000 to 100,000 clones, 85% to 95% appearing once. CDR3 size: 13 residues. Germline assignment: CDR1 SEHNR and CDR2 FQNEAQ (reference sequence). V shed 1 base and J shed 8 bases, with 8 bases lying between them. The J gene is TRBJ1-4, the V gene TRBV7-9, with no clear D. The material was peripheral blood, obtained in the first trimester of pregnancy. This TCR was recovered from a female donor with multiple sclerosis, enrolled in a pregnancy study. The CDR3 DNA follows: TGTGCCAGCAGCTTAGTTTCGGTGGAAAAACTGTTTTTT. Translation gives CASSLVSVEKLFF.